The 15 T cell receptor beta chains in this list originate from one sample, sequenced in a study of T-cell memory formation after mild COVID-19. TCRdb reanalysed the 5' RACE reads using MiXCR and keeps one entry per CDR3 protein. The sample has under 90,000 distinct CDR3 sequences; about 15% are singletons. Sequencing was carried out using PBMCs or a T cell subset sorted from them (not recorded which). Receptors originate from an adult woman who had mild COVID-19 (a few samples of this study predate the infection). Cell type and time point are not known.

This clonotype was counted a few times. CDR3 sequence reads: CSVGIAGNTDTQYF. In nucleotides, the CDR3 is TGCAGCGTGGGGATAGCGGGGAACACAGATACGCAGTATTTT. The rearrangement joins TRBV29-1 to TRBJ2-3, with 8 bases aligning to TRBD2. The CDR3 is 14 residues long. The V gene's germline CDR1 is SQVTM and CDR2 ANQGSEA. V dropped 6 bases and J dropped 2; count of bases not matched to a gene: 7.

A few counts support this clonotype. The genes are TRBV24-1 and TRBJ2-7; perhaps TRBD1 as D (5 bases). Trimming pared 7 bases from V and 0 bases from J, leaving 12 bases between. The length of the CDR3 is 14 residues. CDR1 and CDR2 (germline): KGHDR, SFDVKD. The CDR3, as DNA: TGTGCCACCAGCGAAAGGGGTATCTCCTACGAGCAGTACTTC. Its translation: CATSERGISYEQYF.

The chain joins TRBV16 to TRBJ1-1, with a tentative D call TRBD1 (5 bases). This CDR3 contains 12 residues. The germline gives CDR1 KGHSY, CDR2 FQNENV. V dropped 4 bases and J dropped 6 bases, with 9 bases sitting between them. The CDR3 DNA is TGTGCCAGCAGCCCTAGGGGCCCTGAAGCTTTCTTT. As protein: CASSPRGPEAFF.

This sequence joins TRBV20-1 and TRBJ1-4; D is possibly TRBD1 (6 bases). The ends were cut back, 0 bases at V and 6 bases at J, with 20 bases in the middle. The CDR3 loop spans 17 amino acids. Germline CDR1 is DFQATT and CDR2 is SNEGSKA (reference sequence). The CDR3 here is CSARDKFGQKVDEKLFF. The CDR3 nucleotides are TGCAGTGCTAGAGATAAGTTCGGACAGAAAGTGGATGAAAAACTGTTTTTT.

This chain joins TRBV4-1 and TRBJ2-5, with D possibly matching TRBD1 (5 bases). The CDR3 contains 15 residues. V was trimmed by 1 base and J by 5 bases, leaving 14 bases between them. Germline V gene data show CDR1 as MGHRA and CDR2 as YSYEKL. The CDR3 loop reads CASSQAMAGMETQYF. CDR3 sequence (DNA): TGCGCCAGCAGCCAAGCGATGGCAGGGATGGAGACCCAGTACTTC.

This clonotype came up a few times. The genes are TRBV29-1 and TRBJ2-1; D possibly corresponds to TRBD2 (6 bases). Germline loops: CDR1 SQVTM, CDR2 ANQGSEA. Trimming shortened V by 4 bases and J by 9 bases, and 10 bases separated the two germline ends. The CDR3 runs to 11 residues. In nucleotides, the CDR3 is TGCAGCGTTGGGGCGGGAAGTGAGCAGTTCTTC. Translated, it gives CSVGAGSEQFF.

The chain carries TRBV4-1 and TRBJ2-3; D remains ambiguous. The CDR3 extends over 15 amino acids. Germline V gives CDR1 MGHRA, CDR2 YSYEKL. V was trimmed by 4 bases and J by 0 bases, leaving 11 bases between them. The CDR3, as DNA: TGCGCCAGCAGCCCTTACTACCCAAGCACAGATACGCAGTATTTT. Protein sequence: CASSPYYPSTDTQYF.

The table lists this clonotype with a few counts. V gene TRBV29-1 combines with J gene TRBJ2-7, with 8 bases matching TRBD2. The CDR3 is 15 amino acids. The J segment lost 0 bases and the V segment lost 0 bases, leaving 4 bases of the junction unmatched. Germline loops: CDR1 SQVTM, CDR2 ANQGSEA. The CDR3 reads CSVEERGGRSYEQYF. The CDR3 bases are TGCAGCGTTGAAGAACGGGGGGGCCGCTCCTACGAGCAGTACTTC.

The gene calls are TRBV20-1 and TRBJ2-4; D might be TRBD1 or TRBD2, each matching 5 bases. V shed 5 bases and J shed 1 base, with 15 bases lying between them. CDR3 length equals 15 residues. Germline lookup yields CDR1 DFQATT and CDR2 SNEGSKA (reference sequence). The CDR3 reads CSAAPYEGAKNIQYF. CDR3 bases: TGCAGTGCTGCACCGTATGAGGGGGCCAAAAACATTCAGTACTTC.

The chain combines TRBV7-2 with TRBJ1-1; unclear D gene. V was trimmed by 4 bases and J by 3 bases, leaving 6 bases between them. The V gene's germline CDR1 is SGHTA and CDR2 FQGNSA. This CDR3 has 12 residues. As DNA, the CDR3 is TGTGCCAGCAGCTGGCGGGACACTGAAGCTTTCTTT. As protein: CASSWRDTEAFF.

This clonotype has only a few counts. The chain combines TRBV7-9 with TRBJ2-1; D is undetermined. V was trimmed by 7 bases and J by 7 bases, leaving 8 bases between them. Germline loops: CDR1 SEHNR, CDR2 FQNEAQ (reference sequence). There are 11 residues in the CDR3. CDR3 residues: CASTWNNEQFF. The DNA for the CDR3 is TGTGCCAGCACCTGGAATAATGAGCAGTTCTTC. Combining the CDR3 with reference TRBV7-9 and TRBJ2-1 gives the whole variable domain DTGVSQNPRHKITKRGQNVTFRCDPISEHNRLYWYRQTLGQGPEFLTYFQNEAQLEKSRLLSDRFSAERPKGSFSTLEIQRTEQGDSAMYLCASTWNNEQFFGPGTRLTVL.

The CDR3 region is CAISESSPGRGTSNTEAFF. CDR3 in DNA: TGTGCCATCAGTGAGTCGTCGCCGGGTCGAGGGACATCAAACACTGAAGCTTTCTTT. The chain recombines TRBV10-3 with TRBJ1-1; perhaps TRBD1 as D (6 bases). V was pared by 0 bases and J by 2 bases, with 22 bases between. This CDR3 spans 19 amino acids. The germline V gene has CDR1 ENHRY and CDR2 SYGVKD.

This clonotype came up a few times. The genes are TRBV29-1 and TRBJ2-1, with unresolved D. The CDR3 is 12 residues long. V dropped 5 bases and J dropped 1 base, with 6 bases sitting between them. Germline V gives CDR1 SQVTM, CDR2 ANQGSEA. The CDR3 is CSVSRSYNEQFF. The CDR3, as DNA: TGCAGCGTTAGTAGGTCCTACAATGAGCAGTTCTTC.

V usage is TRBV11-2 and J usage is TRBJ2-7, with 7 nucleotides matching TRBD2. The V gene end was trimmed by 1 base and the J gene end by 3 bases; junction bases not matched to a gene: 6. The CDR3 length is 15 residues. Germline assignment: CDR1 SGHAT and CDR2 FQNNGV. CDR3 loop: CASSLVSGPLYEQYF. The CDR3 DNA sequence: TGTGCCAGCAGCTTAGTTAGCGGGCCGCTCTACGAGCAGTACTTC.

The sample holds many counts of this clonotype. The rearrangement links TRBV5-1 to TRBJ2-1; D possibly corresponds to TRBD1 (5 bases). Germline V gene data show CDR1 as SGHRS and CDR2 as YFSETQ. The V gene lost 5 bases and the J gene lost 7 bases, with 13 bases spanning the gap. CDR3 length: 13 residues. CDR3 protein: CASRATGLNEQFF. The CDR3, as DNA: TGCGCCAGCAGGGCAACAGGCCTGAATGAGCAGTTCTTC.